This TCR gamma chain comes out of a study of Vδ1+ human thymocytes. Points from the study as a whole: Around 20% of thymic delta-chain sequences were Vdelta2, with few Vdelta3, unlike blood Vdelta1+ controls. In the thymus, TRG and TRD repertoires looked highly polyclonal with Gaussian CDR3 lengths. TRD repertoires were essentially private, unlike widely shared TRG clonotypes.

RNA was extracted from the cells and then reverse transcribed. CDR3 amplicons came from multiplex PCR with pooled V-gene forward and constant-region reverse primers. TCRdb made new clone calls on the multiplex PCR reads using CATT. This sample has tens of thousands of gamma-chain clones, with around 20% found just once. In the case of this clone: As yet, its antigen is unknown.

Alphabeta T cells were depleted, then CD3+ Vdelta1+ Vdelta2- thymocytes were FACS-sorted. From germline, CDR1 is EGSTGY and CDR2 YDSYTSSV. Trimming at V came to 9 bases and at J to 0 bases, leaving 5 bases not matched to a gene. The CDR3 totals 12 residues. The chain joins TRGV4 to TRGJ1 or TRGJ2. The TCR was taken from a boy under three years old who had congenital heart surgery. Sequencing input: Vdelta1+ gamma-delta thymocytes from the thymus. Subset described: FACS-sorted CD3+ TCRalphabeta- TCRVdelta1+ TCRVdelta2- thymocytes. Written as DNA, the CDR3 is TGTGCCACCCGTTCGAATTATTATAAGAAACTCTTT. It translates to CATRSNYYKKLF.